This T cell receptor beta chain stems from a study of T cells in women clearing cervical HPV infection. The study's findings and limits: Unknown T-cell numbers per sample may underlie the richness differences. Repertoire richness, not evenness, was significantly elevated in CIN3+ cases versus controls.

Libraries were prepared by immunoSEQ multiplex PCR; TCRdb keeps only in-frame clonotypes and omits some of them. The sample's table shows about 46,000 clones. As for this clone: Its cognate antigen is unknown. The CDR3 end lies 3 residues beyond the end of the read and is filled in from the germline J gene.

Trimming cost V 6 bases and J 7 bases, with 16 bases left between them. Germline CDR1 SGHTA, CDR2 FQGNSA. This CDR3 contains 15 residues. The rearrangement uses TRBV7-2 and TRBJ1-6, with TRBD1 as a possible D gene (5 bases). The sequenced material came from blood buffy coat. This receptor was taken from a woman between 18 and 70 years old with a cervical HPV16 infection that either progressed to CIN3+ or cleared (not recorded which). This CDR3 is CASRETDSGNSPLHF. Partial CDR3 DNA: TGTGCCAGCAGGGAGACCGACAGTGGAAATTCACCC.